This TCR beta chain was identified during a study of T cells after yellow fever vaccination. One entry per CDR3 protein, called by TCRdb with MiXCR from the 5' RACE reads. This sample has fewer than 350,000 distinct CDR3 sequences, with 3.5% to 4.5% found just once. Germline V gene data show CDR1 as LGHNA and CDR2 as YNFKEQ. V was cut by 1 base and J by 4 bases, with 9 bases left in between. This CDR3 has 14 amino acids. The sample here was PBMCs, taken 15 days after the yellow fever booster vaccination. The receptor was isolated from a man aged 18-30 years who received the YFV17D yellow fever vaccine. The V and J genes are TRBV4-2 and TRBJ2-3; tentative D call: TRBD1 (5 bases). CDR3 in DNA: TGTGCCAGCAGCCAAGGACAGCCCCCAGATACGCAGTATTTT. It codes for CASSQGQPPDTQYF.